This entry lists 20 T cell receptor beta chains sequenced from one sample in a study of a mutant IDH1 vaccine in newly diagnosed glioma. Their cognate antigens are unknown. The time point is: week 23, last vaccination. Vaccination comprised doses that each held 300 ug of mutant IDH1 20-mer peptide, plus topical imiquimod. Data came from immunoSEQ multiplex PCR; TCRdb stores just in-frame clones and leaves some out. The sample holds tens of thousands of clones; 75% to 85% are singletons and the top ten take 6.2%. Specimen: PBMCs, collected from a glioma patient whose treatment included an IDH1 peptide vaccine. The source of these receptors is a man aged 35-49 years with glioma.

The CDR3, as DNA: TGTGCCAGTAGTATAACCGGGACAGGGCAGTACTATGGCTACACCTTC. Translating it yields CASSITGTGQYYGYTF. V and J are TRBV19 and TRBJ1-2; TRBD1 matches at 9 bases. Germline CDR1 reads LNHDA; CDR2 reads SQIVND (reference sequence). This CDR3 comprises 16 residues. J was trimmed by 3 bases and V by 2 bases; bases with no gene match: 7.

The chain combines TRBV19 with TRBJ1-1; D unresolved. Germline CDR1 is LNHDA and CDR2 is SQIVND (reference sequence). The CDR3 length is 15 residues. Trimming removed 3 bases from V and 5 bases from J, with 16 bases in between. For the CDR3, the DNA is TGTGCCAGTAGTATGACCGGTAGGGTCGATACTGAAGCTTTCTTT. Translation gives CASSMTGRVDTEAFF.

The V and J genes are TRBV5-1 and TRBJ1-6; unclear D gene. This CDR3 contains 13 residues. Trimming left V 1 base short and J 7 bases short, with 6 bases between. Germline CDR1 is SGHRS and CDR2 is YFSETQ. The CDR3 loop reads CASSLSDNSPLHF. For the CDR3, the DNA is TGCGCCAGCAGCTTGTCGGACAATTCACCCCTCCACTTT.

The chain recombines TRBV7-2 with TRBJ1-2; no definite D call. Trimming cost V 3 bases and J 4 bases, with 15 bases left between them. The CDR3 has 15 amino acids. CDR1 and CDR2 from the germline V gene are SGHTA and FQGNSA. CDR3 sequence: CASSFEEELAYGYTF. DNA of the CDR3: TGTGCCAGCAGCTTCGAGGAGGAGTTGGCCTATGGCTACACCTTC.

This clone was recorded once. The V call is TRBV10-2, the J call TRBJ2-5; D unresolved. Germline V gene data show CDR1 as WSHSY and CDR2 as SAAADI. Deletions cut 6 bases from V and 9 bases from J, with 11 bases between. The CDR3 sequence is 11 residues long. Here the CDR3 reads CASSERAPQYF. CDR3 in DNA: TGCGCCAGCAGCGAACGGGCGCCCCAGTACTTC.

The CDR3 DNA sequence: TGTGCCAGCAGTGAAGCCTGGGACAGGGCTCATGGCTACACCTTC. Protein: CASSEAWDRAHGYTF. The chain uses TRBV6-1 and TRBJ1-2, with 9 bases lining up with TRBD1. Per the germline V gene, CDR1 is MNHNS and CDR2 is SASEGT. This CDR3 contains 15 residues. The trim removed 0 bases at V and 6 bases at J, leaving 5 bases unmatched.

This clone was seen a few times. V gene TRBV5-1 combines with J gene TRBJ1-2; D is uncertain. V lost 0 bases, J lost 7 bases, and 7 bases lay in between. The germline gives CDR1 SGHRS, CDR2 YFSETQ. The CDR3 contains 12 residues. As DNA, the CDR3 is TGCGCCAGCAGCTTGGAGTGGGGTGGCTACACCTTC. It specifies CASSLEWGGYTF.

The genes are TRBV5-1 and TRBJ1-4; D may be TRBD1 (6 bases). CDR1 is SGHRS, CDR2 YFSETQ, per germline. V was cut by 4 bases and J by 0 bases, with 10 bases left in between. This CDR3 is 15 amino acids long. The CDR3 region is CASSLGTTTNEKLFF. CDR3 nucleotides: TGCGCCAGCAGCCTAGGGACAACAACTAATGAAAAACTGTTTTTT.

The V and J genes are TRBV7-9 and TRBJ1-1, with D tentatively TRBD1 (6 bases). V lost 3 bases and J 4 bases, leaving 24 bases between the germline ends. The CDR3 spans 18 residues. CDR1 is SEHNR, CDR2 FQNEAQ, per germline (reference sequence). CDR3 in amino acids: CASSLLVVRDMIGTEAFF. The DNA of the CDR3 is TGTGCCAGCAGCTTGCTGGTAGTCAGGGACATGATCGGCACTGAAGCTTTCTTT.

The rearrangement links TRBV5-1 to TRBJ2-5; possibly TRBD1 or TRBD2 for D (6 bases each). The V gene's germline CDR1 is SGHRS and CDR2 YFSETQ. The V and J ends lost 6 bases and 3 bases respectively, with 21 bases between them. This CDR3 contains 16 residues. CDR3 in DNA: TGCGCCAGCACGGAGGGTGAAGCGAGGACAGAAGAGACCCAGTACTTC. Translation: CASTEGEARTEETQYF.

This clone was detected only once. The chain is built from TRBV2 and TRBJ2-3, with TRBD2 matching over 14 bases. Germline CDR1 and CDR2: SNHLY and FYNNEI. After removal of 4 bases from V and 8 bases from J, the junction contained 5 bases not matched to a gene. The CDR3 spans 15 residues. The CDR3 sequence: CASSGTSGGRGTQYF. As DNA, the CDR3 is TGTGCCAGCAGTGGGACTAGCGGGGGGCGGGGTACGCAGTATTTT.

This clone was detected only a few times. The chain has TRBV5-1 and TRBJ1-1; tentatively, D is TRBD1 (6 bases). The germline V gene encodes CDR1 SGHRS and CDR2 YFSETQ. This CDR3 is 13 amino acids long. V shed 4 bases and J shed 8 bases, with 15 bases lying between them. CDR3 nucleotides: TGCGCCAGCAGCCTAGGGTTTCAGGGGGAAGCTTTCTTT. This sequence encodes CASSLGFQGEAFF.

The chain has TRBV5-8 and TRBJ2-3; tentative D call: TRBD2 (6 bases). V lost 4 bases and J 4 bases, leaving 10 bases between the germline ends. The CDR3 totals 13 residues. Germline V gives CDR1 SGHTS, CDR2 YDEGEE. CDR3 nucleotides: TGTGCCAGCAGCAGGGAGGTCCCAGATACGCAGTATTTT. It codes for CASSREVPDTQYF.

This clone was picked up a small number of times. This chain's CDR3 is CASNPGRGTGELFF. The DNA of the CDR3 is TGTGCCAGTAACCCTGGTAGGGGCACCGGGGAGCTGTTTTTT. The chain combines TRBV19 with TRBJ2-2, with D perhaps TRBD1 (5 bases). This CDR3 is built from 14 residues. Trimming stripped 7 bases from V and 4 bases from J, with 13 bases between. CDR1 is LNHDA and CDR2 is SQIVND in the germline V gene (reference sequence).

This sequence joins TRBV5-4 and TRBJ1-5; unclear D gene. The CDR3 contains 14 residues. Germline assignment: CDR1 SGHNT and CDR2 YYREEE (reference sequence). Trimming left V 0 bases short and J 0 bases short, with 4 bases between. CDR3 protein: CASSLVSSNQPQHF. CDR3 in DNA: TGTGCCAGCAGCTTGGTTTCTAGCAATCAGCCCCAGCATTTT.

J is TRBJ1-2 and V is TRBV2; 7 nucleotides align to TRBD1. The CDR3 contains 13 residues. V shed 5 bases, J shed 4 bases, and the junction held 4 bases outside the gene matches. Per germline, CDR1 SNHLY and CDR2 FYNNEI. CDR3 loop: CASSSTGAYGYTF. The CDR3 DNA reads TGTGCCAGCAGTTCCACAGGGGCCTATGGCTACACCTTC.

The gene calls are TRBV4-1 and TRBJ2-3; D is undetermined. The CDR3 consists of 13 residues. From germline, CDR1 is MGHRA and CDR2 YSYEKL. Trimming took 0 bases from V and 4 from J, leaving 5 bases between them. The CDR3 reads CASSQEVADTQYF. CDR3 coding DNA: TGCGCCAGCAGCCAAGAGGTCGCAGATACGCAGTATTTT.

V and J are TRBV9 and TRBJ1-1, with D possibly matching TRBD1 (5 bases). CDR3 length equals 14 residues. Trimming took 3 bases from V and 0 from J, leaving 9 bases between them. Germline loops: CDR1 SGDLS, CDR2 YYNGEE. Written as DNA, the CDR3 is TGTGCCAGCAGCGGAGGGGATATGAACACTGAAGCTTTCTTT. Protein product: CASSGGDMNTEAFF.

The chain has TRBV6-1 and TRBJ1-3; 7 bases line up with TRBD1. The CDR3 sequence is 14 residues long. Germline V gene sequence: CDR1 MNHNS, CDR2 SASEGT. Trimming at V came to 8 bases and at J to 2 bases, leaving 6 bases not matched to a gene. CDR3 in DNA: TGTGCCAGCGAAGGGGGCATTACTGGAAACACCATATATTTT. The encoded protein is CASEGGITGNTIYF.

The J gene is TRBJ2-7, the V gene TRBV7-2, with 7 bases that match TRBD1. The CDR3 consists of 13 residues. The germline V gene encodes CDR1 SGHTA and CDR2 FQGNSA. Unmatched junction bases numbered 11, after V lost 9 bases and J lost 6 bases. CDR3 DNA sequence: TGTGCCAGTACAAAAGACAGGGCTTCCGAGCAGTACTTC. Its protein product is CASTKDRASEQYF.